The clone carrying this T cell receptor beta chain has only one observation. The antigen is not known. Germline CDR1 reads SGHNT; CDR2 reads YYREEE (reference sequence). The CDR3 runs 19 residues. The ends lost 4 bases at V and 0 bases at J; junction bases unmatched: 14. The data derive from a study of OX40 agonist ivuxolimab in advanced cancers. Across the whole study: The dose of intravenous ivuxolimab that patients received every 2 weeks ranged from 0.01 to 10 mg/kg. Whole-study results and caveats: Relative to CD4+, CD8+ T cells held more expanded clones on average.

Some clones are missing from TCRdb's copy, which holds only in-frame ones; the method was immunoSEQ multiplex PCR. The profile covers under 90,000 clones, with roughly 80% appearing a single time and more than 1.4% taken by the ten largest. Peripheral blood came from all dose cohorts at three timepoints. This TCR came from an adult with an advanced solid tumor such as melanoma, head and neck, liver or kidney cancer. This specimen was CD4+ or CD8+ T cells sorted from blood, taken in a trial of the OX40 agonist ivuxolimab. The chain recombines TRBV5-4 with TRBJ2-2; TRBD2 agrees at 8 bases. CDR3 nucleotide sequence: TGTGCCAGCAGCCAAGTTATATCCAGCGGGGGCGCGAACACCGGGGAGCTGTTTTTT. It is translated as CASSQVISSGGANTGELFF.